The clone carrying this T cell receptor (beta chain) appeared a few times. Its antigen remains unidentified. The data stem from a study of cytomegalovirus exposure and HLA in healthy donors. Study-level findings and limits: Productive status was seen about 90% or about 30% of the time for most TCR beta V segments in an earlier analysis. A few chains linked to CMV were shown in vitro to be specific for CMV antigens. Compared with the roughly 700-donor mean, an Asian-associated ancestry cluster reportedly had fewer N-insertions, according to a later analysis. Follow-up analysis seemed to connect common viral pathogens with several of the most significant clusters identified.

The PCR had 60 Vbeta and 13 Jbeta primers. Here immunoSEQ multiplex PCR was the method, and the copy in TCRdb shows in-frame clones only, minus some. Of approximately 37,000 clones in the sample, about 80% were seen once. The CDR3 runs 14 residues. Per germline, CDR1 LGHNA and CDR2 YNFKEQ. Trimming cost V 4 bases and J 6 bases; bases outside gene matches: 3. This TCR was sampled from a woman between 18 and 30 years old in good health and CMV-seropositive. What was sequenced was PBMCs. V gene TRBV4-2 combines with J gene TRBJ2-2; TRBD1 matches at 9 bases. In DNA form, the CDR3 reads TGTGCCAGCAGCCCTAGACAGGGGGCCGGGGAGCTGTTTTTT. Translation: CASSPRQGAGELFF.